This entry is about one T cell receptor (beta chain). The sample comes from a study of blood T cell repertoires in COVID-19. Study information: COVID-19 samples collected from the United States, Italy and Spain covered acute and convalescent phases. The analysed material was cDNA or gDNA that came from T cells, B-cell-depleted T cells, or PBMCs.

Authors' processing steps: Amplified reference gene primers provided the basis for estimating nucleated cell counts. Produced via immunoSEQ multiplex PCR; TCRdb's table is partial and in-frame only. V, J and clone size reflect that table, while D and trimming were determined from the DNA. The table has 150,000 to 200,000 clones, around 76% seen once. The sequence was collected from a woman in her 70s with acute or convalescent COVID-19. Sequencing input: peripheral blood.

The CDR3 region has the DNA TGTGCCAGCAGCCAAGATTGGCAGGCTCTTAGCAATCAGCCCCAGCATTTT. This gives the protein CASSQDWQALSNQPQHF. This rearrangement joins TRBV4-2 to TRBJ1-5; no firm D call. V shed 0 bases and J shed 0 bases, with 12 bases lying between them. The V gene's germline CDR1 is LGHNA and CDR2 YNFKEQ. The CDR3 is made up of 17 amino acids.